What follows are 24 T cell receptor beta chains derived from one specimen sequenced in a study of T cell changes during pregnancy in multiple sclerosis. The repertoire was sequenced with immunoSEQ multiplex PCR; TCRdb's copy has only in-frame clones and lacks some. This sample has tens of thousands of clones, with 80% to 95% found just once. The sample here was peripheral blood, taken after pregnancy. All receptors come from a female donor with multiple sclerosis, enrolled in a pregnancy study.

The chain links TRBV11-3 to TRBJ2-7, with TRBD1 identical over 11 bases. The CDR3 is 14 amino acids. The trim removed 5 bases at V and 2 bases at J, leaving 2 bases unmatched. The germline CDR1 and CDR2 sequences are SGHNT and YENEEA. In DNA, the CDR3 is TGTGCCAGCAGCGCGGGACAGGGGGCCTACGAGCAGTACTTC. Encoded protein: CASSAGQGAYEQYF.

This rearrangement joins TRBV12-5 to TRBJ2-7; 7 bases line up with TRBD1. There are 12 residues in the CDR3. Trimming removed 6 bases from V and 5 bases from J; junction bases left unmatched: 4. Germline loops: CDR1 LGHNT, CDR2 FRNRAP. CDR3 coding DNA: TGTGCTAGTGGCTTCCAGGGGGACGAGCAGTACTTC. Translating gives CASGFQGDEQYF. The full variable domain, in which reference TRBV12-5 and TRBJ2-7 provide the parts outside the CDR3, is DARVTQTPRHKVTEMGQEVTMRCQPILGHNTVFWYRQTMMQGLELLAYFRNRAPLDDSGMPKDRFSAEMPDATLATLKIQPSEPRDSAVYFCASGFQGDEQYFGPGTRLTVT.

The chain joins TRBV7-3 to TRBJ2-7; D may be TRBD1 (5 bases). Germline V gene lookup returns CDR1 SGHTA and CDR2 FQGTGA. This CDR3 contains 14 residues. V lost 5 bases to trimming and J lost 2 bases, with 13 bases between them. DNA for the CDR3: TGTGCCAGCAGCGCAAAGCCAGGGCCCTACGAGCAGTACTTC. As protein: CASSAKPGPYEQYF.

The chain carries TRBV18 and TRBJ1-1, with 8 bases aligning to TRBD1. Unmatched junction bases numbered 3, after V lost 5 bases and J lost 7 bases. Germline CDR1 and CDR2: KGHSH and LQKENI. The CDR3 covers 12 residues. The CDR3 region has the DNA TGTGCCAGCTCATCTGGACAGGGTGAAGCTTTCTTT. It is translated as CASSSGQGEAFF.

The J gene is TRBJ1-1, the V gene TRBV7-9, with 10 nucleotides matching TRBD1. V trimming: 5 bases; J trimming: 3 bases; junction bases outside the gene matches: 6. The CDR3 is 15 amino acids. Germline CDR1 SEHNR, CDR2 FQNEAQ (reference sequence). The CDR3 loop is CASSARGQGDTEAFF. The CDR3 DNA is TGTGCCAGCAGCGCCCGCGGACAGGGGGACACTGAAGCTTTCTTT.

V gene TRBV4-3 combines with J gene TRBJ1-4; D ambiguous. Germline V gene lookup returns CDR1 LGHNA and CDR2 YSLEER. The CDR3 runs to 14 residues. Deletions cut 0 bases from V and 8 bases from J, with 10 bases between. In DNA form, the CDR3 reads TGCGCCAGCAGCCAAGAGGGTCGGGGAGAAAAACTGTTTTTT. It encodes CASSQEGRGEKLFF.

This chain uses TRBV19 with TRBJ1-1; TRBD1 matches at 11 bases. CDR3 size: 15 residues. Germline values: CDR1 LNHDA, CDR2 SQIVND (reference sequence). J lost 1 base, V lost 5 bases, and 3 bases had no gene match. The CDR3: CASSGQGAGNTEAFF. CDR3 DNA sequence: TGTGCCAGTAGTGGACAGGGGGCAGGGAACACTGAAGCTTTCTTT. Full variable domain (missing parts from reference TRBV19 and TRBJ1-1): DGGITQSPKYLFRKEGQNVTLSCEQNLNHDAMYWYRQDPGQGLRLIYYSQIVNDFQKGDIAEGYSVSREKKESFPLTVTSAQKNPTAFYLCASSGQGAGNTEAFFGQGTRLTVV.

The gene calls are TRBV4-1 and TRBJ2-3; 9 bases fit TRBD2. CDR1 is MGHRA, CDR2 YSYEKL, per germline. The CDR3 contains 18 residues. V shed 5 bases and J 4 bases; nucleotides not matched to a gene: 16. CDR3 region: CASSYPSSGTSFSDTQYF. DNA of the CDR3: TGCGCCAGCAGCTACCCCTCGTCGGGGACTAGCTTTTCAGATACGCAGTATTTT.

The V and J genes are TRBV25-1 and TRBJ2-3, with D perhaps TRBD2 (6 bases). CDR3 length equals 15 residues. The V end lost 6 bases, the J end lost 2 bases, and 15 bases lay between the germline ends. Germline loops: CDR1 MGHDK, CDR2 SYGVNS. The CDR3 loop is CASSSSGRNTDTQYF. CDR3 DNA: TGTGCCAGCAGCTCATCCGGGAGAAACACAGATACGCAGTATTTT.

This chain connects TRBV7-2 to TRBJ2-7, with 8 nucleotides matching TRBD2. Germline V gene lookup returns CDR1 SGHTA and CDR2 FQGNSA. There are 13 residues in the CDR3. The V and J ends lost 3 bases and 4 bases, in that order; junction bases with no gene match: 2. The CDR3 region is CASSFGGGYEQYF. CDR3 bases: TGTGCCAGCAGCTTCGGGGGGGGTTACGAGCAGTACTTC.

This CDR3 is CATSGVRNTIYF. Here the CDR3 DNA reads TGTGCCACGAGTGGAGTCAGAAACACCATATATTTT. This sequence joins TRBV10-3 and TRBJ1-3, with unresolved D. V shed 10 bases and J shed 5 bases, with 12 bases lying between them. The CDR3 extends over 12 amino acids. The germline gives CDR1 ENHRY, CDR2 SYGVKD.

The genes are TRBV5-1 and TRBJ2-2, with 9 bases aligning to TRBD2. CDR3 size: 17 residues. V was pared by 3 bases and J by 5 bases, with 11 bases of the junction left unmatched. Looked up from germline, CDR1 is SGHRS and CDR2 is YFSETQ. For the CDR3, the DNA is TGCGCCAGCAGCTCCTTTAGCGGGGGCCGGGGTACCGGGGAGCTGTTTTTT. It is translated as CASSSFSGGRGTGELFF.

The J gene is TRBJ1-3, the V gene TRBV6-5; D is unresolved. Trimming pared 1 base from V and 0 bases from J, leaving 10 bases between. The CDR3 is 16 amino acids. Per germline, CDR1 MNHEY and CDR2 SVGAGI. CDR3 in amino acids: CASSYFSSLSGNTIYF. CDR3 sequence (DNA): TGTGCCAGCAGTTACTTTAGCTCCCTCTCTGGAAACACCATATATTTT.

The V and J genes are TRBV19 and TRBJ2-5; 7 bases agree with TRBD2. The CDR3 has 14 residues. J gave up 3 bases and V 3 bases, and 4 bases lay outside the gene matches. Germline V CDR1 and CDR2: LNHDA, SQIVND (reference sequence). CDR3 residues: CASSIGGGKETQYF. The CDR3 DNA reads as TGTGCCAGTAGTATTGGCGGGGGTAAAGAGACCCAGTACTTC.

This clone was observed a single time. The chain links TRBV18 to TRBJ1-2, with 7 bases lining up with TRBD1. This CDR3 comprises 15 residues. Germline CDR1 reads KGHSH; CDR2 reads LQKENI. V trimming: 3 bases; J trimming: 2 bases; junction bases outside the gene matches: 6. CDR3 bases: TGTGCCAGCTCACCTTCGACAGGGCTCAACTATGGCTACACCTTC. Protein sequence: CASSPSTGLNYGYTF.

The chain joins TRBV10-3 to TRBJ1-4, with a possible D match to TRBD1 (6 bases). Looked up from germline, CDR1 is ENHRY and CDR2 is SYGVKD. The CDR3 covers 16 residues. V lost 6 bases and J lost 8, with 22 bases in between. CDR3 in DNA: TGTGCCATCAGCAATTCAGGGGTTGGCTACGGCGAAAAACTGTTTTTT. Amino acids: CAISNSGVGYGEKLFF.

This clone was seen only once. This sequence joins TRBV5-6 and TRBJ2-3; D remains ambiguous. The germline V gene has CDR1 SGHDT and CDR2 YYEEEE. V was cut by 1 base and J by 0 bases, with 12 bases left in between. The CDR3 runs to 16 residues. CDR3 coding DNA: TGTGCCAGCAGCTTGCGGTTGTACAGTAGCACAGATACGCAGTATTTT. The encoded protein is CASSLRLYSSTDTQYF.

The DNA of the CDR3 is TGTGCCAGCAGTGAGTTGGGACAGGATTTAGCACCCCTCCACTTT. This gives the protein CASSELGQDLAPLHF. The V call is TRBV25-1, the J call TRBJ1-6; 8 bases align to TRBD1. After removal of 3 bases from V and 11 bases from J, the junction contained 9 bases not matched to a gene. The CDR3 totals 15 residues. CDR1 is MGHDK and CDR2 is SYGVNS in the germline V gene.

The V and J genes are TRBV5-4 and TRBJ2-7, with 7 bases matching TRBD1. Germline V gene data show CDR1 as SGHNT and CDR2 as YYREEE (reference sequence). With 4 bases clipped from V and 0 bases from J, the junction kept 7 bases outside the gene matches. The CDR3 is made up of 15 amino acids. CDR3: CASSRGQPSSYEQYF. Here the CDR3 DNA reads TGTGCCAGCAGCCGGGGACAGCCCAGCTCCTACGAGCAGTACTTC.

This clone showed up just once. The chain joins TRBV7-2 to TRBJ2-7, with 7 positions matching TRBD1. Germline loops: CDR1 SGHTA, CDR2 FQGNSA. J lost 0 bases, V lost 6 bases, and 8 bases had no gene match. CDR3 length equals 15 residues. CDR3 DNA sequence: TGTGCCAGCAGAGCTTGGGACAGAAGCTCCTACGAGCAGTACTTC. Amino acid sequence: CASRAWDRSSYEQYF.

The genes are TRBV14 and TRBJ2-2, with a possible D match to TRBD1 (5 bases). CDR1 is SGHDN and CDR2 is FVKESK in the germline V gene. This CDR3 spans 17 amino acids. The V end was cut by 0 bases, the J end by 2 bases, with 13 bases between. The CDR3 protein is CASSQEWSGQNTGELFF. The CDR3 nucleotides are TGTGCCAGCAGCCAAGAGTGGTCAGGACAAAACACCGGGGAGCTGTTTTTT.

The V and J genes are TRBV2 and TRBJ2-1, with 7 bases identical to TRBD2. V shed 6 bases and J 4 bases; nucleotides not matched to a gene: 9. The CDR3 totals 15 residues. Germline V gene sequence: CDR1 SNHLY, CDR2 FYNNEI. The DNA of the CDR3 is TGTGCCAGCAGAGCCGGGACTAACCCATACAATGAGCAGTTCTTC. This sequence encodes CASRAGTNPYNEQFF. The variable domain in full, with the rest retrieved from reference TRBV2 and TRBJ2-1, is EPEVTQTPSHQVTQMGQEVILRCVPISNHLYFYWYRQILGQKVEFLVSFYNNEISEKSEIFDDQFSVERPDGSNFTLKIRSTKLEDSAMYFCASRAGTNPYNEQFFGPGTRLTVL.

The chain is built from TRBV6-4 and TRBJ2-1; possibly TRBD2 for D (7 bases). CDR1 MRHNA and CDR2 SNTAGT come from the germline V gene. Trimming stripped 5 bases from V and 7 bases from J, with 15 bases between. The CDR3 spans 14 residues. The CDR3 region has the DNA TGTGCCAGCAGTCTTGGTGGGGGGGCAAATGAGCAGTTCTTC. Translation gives CASSLGGGANEQFF.

J is TRBJ2-5 and V is TRBV11-1, with TRBD1 as a possible D gene (6 bases). CDR3 length: 14 residues. The germline gives CDR1 SGHAT, CDR2 FQDESV (reference sequence). The V end lost 5 bases, the J end lost 9 bases, and 19 bases lay between the germline ends. The CDR3 region is CASSLLATEGAQYF. The CDR3 nucleotides are TGTGCCAGCAGCCTGCTAGCTACCGAGGGGGCCCAGTACTTC.